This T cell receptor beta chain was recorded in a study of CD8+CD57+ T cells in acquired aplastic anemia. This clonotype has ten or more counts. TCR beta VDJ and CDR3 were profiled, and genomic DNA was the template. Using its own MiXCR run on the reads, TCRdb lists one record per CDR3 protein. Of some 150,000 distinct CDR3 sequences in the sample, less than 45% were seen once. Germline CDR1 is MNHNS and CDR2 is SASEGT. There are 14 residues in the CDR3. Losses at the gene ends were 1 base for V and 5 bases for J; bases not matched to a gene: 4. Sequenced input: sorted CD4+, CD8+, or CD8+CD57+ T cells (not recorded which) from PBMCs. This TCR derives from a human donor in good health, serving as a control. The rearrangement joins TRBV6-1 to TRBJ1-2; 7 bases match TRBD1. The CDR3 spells CASSEVTGAYGYTF. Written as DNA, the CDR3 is TGTGCCAGCAGTGAAGTCACAGGGGCATATGGCTACACCTTC.